These 3 T cell receptor beta chains share one sample of origin, sequenced in a study of OX40 agonist ivuxolimab in advanced cancers. The assay was immunoSEQ multiplex PCR, and TCRdb's table has in-frame clones only and misses some. The table includes more than 45,000 clones, approximately 88% detected once. This specimen consisted of CD4+ or CD8+ T cells sorted from blood, obtained in a trial of the OX40 agonist ivuxolimab. These receptors originate from an adult with an advanced solid tumor such as melanoma, head and neck, liver or kidney cancer.

V gene TRBV9 combines with J gene TRBJ2-4; D remains unclear. V was shortened by 0 bases and J by 0 bases, with 13 bases between the two germline ends. The CDR3 has 17 residues. Germline V gene data show CDR1 as SGDLS and CDR2 as YYNGEE. DNA of the CDR3: TGTGCCAGCAGCGTAGACAGTTCTATCCTAGCCAAAAACATTCAGTACTTC. The encoded protein is CASSVDSSILAKNIQYF.

By share, this clone ranks as medium-sized. The gene calls are TRBV12-5 and TRBJ2-7; 9 nucleotides align to TRBD2. The ends lost 6 bases at V and 0 bases at J; junction bases unmatched: 3. Germline V CDR1 and CDR2: LGHNT, FRNRAP. The CDR3 loop spans 14 amino acids. Here the CDR3 DNA reads TGTGCTAGTGGCCCTAGCGGGAACTCCTACGAGCAGTACTTC. This sequence encodes CASGPSGNSYEQYF.

The CDR3 sequence is CASSLGLEGNIQYF. DNA of the CDR3: TGTGCCAGCAGCTTAGGACTCGAGGGGAACATTCAGTACTTC. The chain employs TRBV7-9 and TRBJ2-4; D may be TRBD1 or TRBD2 (5 bases each). CDR1 is SEHNR, CDR2 FQNEAQ, per germline (reference sequence). With 1 base removed from V and 7 bases from J, the gap between germline ends came to 11 bases. The CDR3 sequence is 14 residues long.